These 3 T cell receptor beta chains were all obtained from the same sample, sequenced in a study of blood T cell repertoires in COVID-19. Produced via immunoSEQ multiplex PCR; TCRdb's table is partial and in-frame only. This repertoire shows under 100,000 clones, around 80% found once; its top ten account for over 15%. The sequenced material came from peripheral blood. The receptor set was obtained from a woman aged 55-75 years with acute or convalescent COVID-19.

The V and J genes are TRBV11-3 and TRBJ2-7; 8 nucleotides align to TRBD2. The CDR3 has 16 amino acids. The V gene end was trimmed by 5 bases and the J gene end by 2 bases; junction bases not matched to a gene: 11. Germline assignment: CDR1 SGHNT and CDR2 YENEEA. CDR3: CASSPIPGGSTYEQYF. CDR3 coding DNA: TGTGCCAGCAGCCCCATCCCGGGGGGGTCCACCTACGAGCAGTACTTC.

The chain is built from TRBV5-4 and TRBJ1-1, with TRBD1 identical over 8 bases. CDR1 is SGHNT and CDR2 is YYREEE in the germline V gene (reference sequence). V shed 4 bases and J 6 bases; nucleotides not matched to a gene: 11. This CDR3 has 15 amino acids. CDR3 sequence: CASSPPTGEMAEAFF. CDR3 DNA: TGTGCCAGCAGCCCACCGACAGGGGAGATGGCTGAAGCTTTCTTT.

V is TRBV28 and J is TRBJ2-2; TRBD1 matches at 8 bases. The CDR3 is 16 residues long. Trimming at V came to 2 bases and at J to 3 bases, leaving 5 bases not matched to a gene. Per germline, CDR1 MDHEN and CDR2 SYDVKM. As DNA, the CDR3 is TGTGCCAGCAGTTTACTCGACAGGGGCGACACCGGGGAGCTGTTTTTT. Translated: CASSLLDRGDTGELFF.